This TCR beta chain was found in a study of T cells in Graves' hyperthyroidism and ophthalmopathy. This clonotype has at least ten counts. Amplified TCR beta CDR3 regions derived from RNA transcripts. During a first-round RT-PCR of the TCR CDR3, the HTBI primer set was used. TCRdb redid the calling of the multiplex PCR reads with MiXCR, one entry per CDR3 protein. The table includes 400,000 or so distinct CDR3 sequences, about 14% detected once. This CDR3 region has 15 residues. Between the trimmed V and J ends, which lost 1 base and 11 bases, there was a span of 21 bases. In germline, CDR1 is DFQATT, CDR2 SNEGSKA (reference sequence). Exclusions: uncontrolled infection, other autoimmune disease, pregnancy, lactation.

The TCR comes from a man aged 50 or older with Graves' ophthalmopathy. What was sequenced was blood. The chain couples TRBV20-1 to TRBJ2-1; D tentatively fits TRBD1 or TRBD2 (5 bases each). Written as DNA, the CDR3 is TGCAGTGCTAGAGCGAAAACCGGGACCAGTAATAAGCAGTTCTTC. Amino acids: CSARAKTGTSNKQFF.